This TCR beta chain was identified in a study of T-cell memory formation after mild COVID-19. General study results and limits: Nothing showed for sure that second-wave clones peaking on day 37 were SARS-CoV-2 specific. Clones that contracted from day 15 to 85 were balanced CD4/CD8, while later expanders leaned CD4+. Researchers report contracting CD4+ clones mostly in CM and EM, with CD8+ clones in EMRA.

This clonotype came up many times. Its antigen is currently unknown. The CDR3 totals 13 residues. Germline CDR1 is MNHEY and CDR2 is SVGEGT. V was shortened by 8 bases and J by 0 bases, with 10 bases between the two germline ends. TCRdb used MiXCR to reprocess the 5' RACE reads, holding one entry per CDR3 protein. The sample has about 240,000 distinct CDR3 sequences, approximately 10% seen once; the top ten hold 20% to 25%. Sequencing used PBMCs or a T cell subset sorted from them (not recorded which). J is TRBJ1-2 and V is TRBV6-2 or TRBV6-3, with no clear D. The TCR was taken from a man between 18 and 35 years old who had mild COVID-19 (a few samples of this study predate the infection). Cell type and time point are not known. The CDR3 spells CASWTLANYGYTF. CDR3 in DNA: TGTGCCAGCTGGACGCTAGCTAACTATGGCTACACCTTC.